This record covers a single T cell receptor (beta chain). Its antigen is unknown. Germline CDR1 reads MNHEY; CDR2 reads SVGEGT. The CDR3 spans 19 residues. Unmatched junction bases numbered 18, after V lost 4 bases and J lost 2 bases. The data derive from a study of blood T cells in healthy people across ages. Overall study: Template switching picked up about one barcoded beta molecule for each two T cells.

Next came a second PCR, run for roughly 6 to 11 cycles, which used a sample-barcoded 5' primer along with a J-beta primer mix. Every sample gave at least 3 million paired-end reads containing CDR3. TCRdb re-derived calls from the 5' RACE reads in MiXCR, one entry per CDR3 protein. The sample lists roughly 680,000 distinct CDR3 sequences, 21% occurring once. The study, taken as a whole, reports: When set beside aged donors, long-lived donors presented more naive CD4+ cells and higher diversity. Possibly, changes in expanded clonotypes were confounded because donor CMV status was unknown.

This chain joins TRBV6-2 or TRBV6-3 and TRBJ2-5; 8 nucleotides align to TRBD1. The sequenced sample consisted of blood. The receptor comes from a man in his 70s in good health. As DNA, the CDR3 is TGTGCCAGCAGTTCGCCCGCATTCGCACAGGGGGATCCACAAGAGACCCAGTACTTC. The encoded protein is CASSSPAFAQGDPQETQYF.